Each of the 7 T cell receptor beta chains below was sequenced from the same sample in a study of CD8+ T cells in alopecia areata (dated by TCRdb to the late 2010s). The meaning of the sample's time point label: baseline before oral tofacitinib. Library prep was done by the immunoSEQ multiplex PCR assay. RNA was extracted from all samples and reverse transcribed into cDNA as template for TCR sequencing. In TCRdb, the immuneACCESS table is reduced to in-frame sequences with V and J assigned. These tables do not hold every clone; where another copy was compared, an unresolved V gene accounts for under half, and the others remain unexplained. A total of roughly 150,000 clones appear in this sample, about three fifths of them only once. The ten largest clones take up under 8% of the sample. The sequencing here drew on CD4+ T cells sorted from blood, taken at week 0. These TCRs come from a human donor with alopecia areata.

V is TRBV5-6 and J is TRBJ1-2, with D perhaps TRBD1 (6 bases). The CDR3 is 14 residues long. Germline CDR1 and CDR2: SGHDT and YYEEEE. V gave up 2 bases and J gave up 5 bases, with 13 bases separating them. CDR3 in DNA: TGTGCCAGCAGCTTACCAGGGGTCCAGTATGGCTACACCTTC. The encoded protein is CASSLPGVQYGYTF.

This clone was detected a few times. This sequence joins TRBV7-9 and TRBJ2-7; maybe TRBD1 (6 bases). Germline assignment: CDR1 SEHNR and CDR2 FQNEAQ (reference sequence). V shed 5 bases and J shed 5 bases, with 10 bases lying between them. This CDR3 comprises 12 residues. CDR3 amino acids: CASSSTGNEQYF. DNA of the CDR3: TGTGCCAGCAGCAGTACAGGGAACGAGCAGTACTTC.

The chain links TRBV5-1 to TRBJ2-5; TRBD2 aligns across 7 bases. With V trimmed by 0 bases and J by 5 bases, 10 bases remained unmatched. CDR1 and CDR2 (germline): SGHRS, YFSETQ. The CDR3 totals 16 residues. The CDR3 spells CASSLVGWGGSETQYF. CDR3 sequence (DNA): TGCGCCAGCAGCTTGGTCGGCTGGGGGGGAAGTGAGACCCAGTACTTC.

This clone has just a few counts. The chain employs TRBV7-2 and TRBJ2-7; D may be TRBD1 (6 bases). Germline-derived CDR1 and CDR2 are SGHTA and FQGNSA. The CDR3 consists of 13 residues. Trimming stripped 5 bases from V and 3 bases from J, with 11 bases between. The DNA for the CDR3 is TGTGCCAGCAGCCCTACCAGGGGCTACGAGCAGTACTTC. This encodes CASSPTRGYEQYF.

J is TRBJ1-2 and V is TRBV30; 9 bases are a match to TRBD1. Germline V gene lookup returns CDR1 GTSNPN and CDR2 SVGIG (reference sequence). V shed 3 bases, J shed 9 bases, and the junction held 5 bases outside the gene matches. The CDR3 consists of 12 residues. The CDR3 DNA reads TGTGCCTGGAGCACCGGGACAGGGCGCTACACCTTC. It specifies CAWSTGTGRYTF.

In this sample, this clone turned up a few times. The chain combines TRBV27 with TRBJ1-6, with unresolved D. The CDR3 contains 14 residues. Trimming pared 3 bases from V and 2 bases from J, leaving 5 bases between. Germline CDR1 and CDR2: MNHEY and SMNVEV (reference sequence). CDR3 in DNA: TGTGCCAGCAGTTTCCAGCCCTATAATTCACCCCTCCACTTT. It is translated as CASSFQPYNSPLHF.

This clone was picked up a small number of times. The V call is TRBV11-3, the J call TRBJ1-1, with D perhaps TRBD1 (5 bases). The CDR3 loop spans 16 amino acids. Germline assignment: CDR1 SGHNT and CDR2 YENEEA. V shed 6 bases and J shed 4 bases, with 21 bases lying between them. The CDR3 nucleotides read TGTGCCAGCAGGCCAGACCAGGGAAAGCTGAGCACTGAAGCTTTCTTT. Its protein is CASRPDQGKLSTEAFF.